What follows are 17 T cell receptor beta chains derived from one specimen sequenced in a study of identical twins. TCRdb analysed the 5' RACE reads with MiXCR anew, one entry per CDR3 protein. The sample contains roughly 230,000 distinct CDR3 sequences, about 9% of which appear only once. These data were also reused for a study on yellow fever vaccine responses in identical twins.

Sequencing was done on a sample of CD8+ T cells sorted from blood. The source is a woman under 30 in good health.

The V and J genes are TRBV21-1 and TRBJ2-5; the table names TRBD2, a call not compared with the DNA. TRBV21-1 is a known pseudogene. The CDR3 has 16 amino acids. The CDR3 DNA reads as TGTGCCAGCAGCTTAGGGGAGGCAGGTTTTTCGGAGACCCAGTACTTC. It codes for CASSLGEAGFSETQYF.

The rearrangement links TRBV12-3 or TRBV12-4 to TRBJ2-7; TRBD1 matches 10 bases. The CDR3 has 14 amino acids. Trimming cost V 6 bases and J 5 bases; bases outside gene matches: 7. CDR3 protein: CASSWTGGFDEQYF. The CDR3 DNA follows: TGTGCCAGCAGCTGGACAGGGGGTTTCGACGAGCAGTACTTC.

As regards this clonotype: A much larger clone lies one base from this, so it may be a read error. The chain employs TRBV5-5 and TRBJ2-1; TRBD1 might be the D (6 bases). CDR1 is SGHKS and CDR2 is YYEKEE in the germline V gene (reference sequence). V was cut by 4 bases and J by 5 bases, with 16 bases left in between. This CDR3 comprises 15 residues. The CDR3 bases are TGTGCCAGCAGCCGGAGACAGGAAAGAAACAATGAGCAGTTCTTC. Translating gives CASSRRQERNNEQFF.

This clonotype was detected many times. The CDR3: CASSLPGPQGVNTEAFF. The DNA for the CDR3 is TGTGCCAGCAGCTTACCCGGCCCGCAGGGGGTGAACACTGAAGCTTTCTTT. The chain has TRBV12-1 and TRBJ1-1; the D call of TRBD1 is as the table states it, not checked on the DNA. TRBV12-1 is deemed a pseudogene. The CDR3 extends over 17 amino acids.

This clonotype was counted between two and nine times. The junction shows a germline mismatch at one end, possibly a read error. The chain is built from TRBV7-7 and TRBJ2-5; a weak D match, TRBD2 (5 bases). The CDR3 has 15 residues. Germline V CDR1 and CDR2: SSHAT, FNYEAQ (reference sequence). For the CDR3, the DNA is TGTGCTAGCAGCCCCAGACATGCGGGTATCGAGACCCAGTACTTC. This translates into CASSPRHAGIETQYF. The full variable domain, in which reference TRBV7-7 and TRBJ2-5 provide the parts outside the CDR3, is GAGVSQSPRYKVTKRGQDVTLRCDPISSHATLYWYQQALGQGPEFLTYFNYEAQPDKSGLPSDRFSAERPEGSISTLTIQRTEQRDSAMYRCASSPRHAGIETQYFGPGTRLLVL.

The J gene is TRBJ2-3, the V gene TRBV7-2; the match to TRBD2 covers 10 bases. CDR1 and CDR2 (germline): SGHTA, FQGNSA. V gave up 3 bases and J gave up 4 bases; unmatched junction bases: 7. The CDR3 sequence is 16 residues long. The CDR3 nucleotides read TGTGCCAGCAGCTTCGCTAGCGGGGGTCTGGCAGATACGCAGTATTTT. This sequence encodes CASSFASGGLADTQYF.

This clonotype was seen many times. The chain links TRBV6-1 to TRBJ2-7; unclear D gene. The CDR3 loop spans 17 amino acids. The germline CDR1 and CDR2 sequences are MNHNS and SASEGT. Trimming took 6 bases from V and 0 from J, leaving 21 bases between them. The chain's CDR3 is CASSPSQYFSDSYEQYF. The CDR3 DNA reads as TGTGCCAGCAGCCCTTCCCAATACTTCTCCGACTCCTACGAGCAGTACTTC.

This clonotype has only a few counts. The V call is TRBV4-3, the J call TRBJ2-3, with a tentative D call TRBD2 (5 bases). CDR3 length: 16 residues. The V end lost 0 bases, the J end lost 2 bases, and 12 bases lay between the germline ends. Germline loops: CDR1 LGHNA, CDR2 YSLEER. The CDR3 is CASSQDGPAVTDTQYF. DNA for the CDR3: TGCGCCAGCAGCCAAGATGGGCCAGCGGTCACAGATACGCAGTATTTT.

At least ten counts were recorded for this clonotype. The rearrangement links TRBV29-1 to TRBJ2-7; 8 nucleotides agree with TRBD2. The CDR3 runs 13 residues. In germline, CDR1 is SQVTM, CDR2 ANQGSEA. After removal of 3 bases from V and 5 bases from J, the junction contained 6 bases not matched to a gene. CDR3 amino acids: CSVDGTSFDEQYF. The CDR3 nucleotides are TGCAGCGTTGACGGGACTAGTTTTGACGAGCAGTACTTC.

In its sample, this clonotype was seen many times. The chain employs TRBV7-9 and TRBJ2-7; maybe TRBD2 (5 bases). Germline V gives CDR1 SEHNR, CDR2 FQNEAQ (reference sequence). This CDR3 has 13 amino acids. Trimming pared 3 bases from V and 3 bases from J, leaving 9 bases between. The CDR3 loop reads CASSLEDYYEQYF. In DNA form, the CDR3 reads TGTGCCAGCAGCTTGGAGGATTACTACGAGCAGTACTTC.

This clonotype was counted a few times. The V call is TRBV2, the J call TRBJ2-5, with 9 bases identical to TRBD1. The CDR3 spans 15 residues. The germline V gene has CDR1 SNHLY and CDR2 FYNNEI. J lost 5 bases, V lost 6 bases, and 10 bases had no gene match. CDR3 loop: CASRSRDRVMETQYF. CDR3 nucleotide sequence: TGTGCCAGCAGGAGCCGGGACAGGGTAATGGAGACCCAGTACTTC.

This clonotype occurred a few times. The rearrangement joins TRBV2 to TRBJ2-7; possible D gene TRBD1, 6 bases. This CDR3 has 12 residues. The V gene's germline CDR1 is SNHLY and CDR2 FYNNEI. Trimming took 9 bases from V and 3 from J, leaving 12 bases between them. CDR3 residues: CASLDSGYEQYF. The CDR3, as DNA: TGTGCCAGTTTGGACAGTGGCTACGAGCAGTACTTC. The variable domain in full, completed from reference TRBV2 and TRBJ2-7, reads EPEVTQTPSHQVTQMGQEVILRCVPISNHLYFYWYRQILGQKVEFLVSFYNNEISEKSEIFDDQFSVERPDGSNFTLKIRSTKLEDSAMYFCASLDSGYEQYFGPGTRLTVT.

This clonotype was counted at least ten times. The chain links TRBV4-1 to TRBJ2-7; TRBD1 aligns across 10 bases. V gave up 1 base and J gave up 4 bases; unmatched junction bases: 4. From germline, CDR1 is MGHRA and CDR2 YSYEKL. The CDR3 runs 15 residues. The CDR3 spells CASSQVGQGGYEQYF. In DNA, the CDR3 is TGCGCCAGCAGCCAAGTCGGACAGGGGGGTTACGAGCAGTACTTC.

This clonotype was seen more than once but under ten times. The chain combines TRBV12-3 or TRBV12-4 with TRBJ2-5; 9 bases map to TRBD1. The CDR3 runs 13 residues. J lost 3 bases, V lost 7 bases, and 3 bases had no gene match. CDR3 sequence reads: CASTTGGKETQYF. CDR3 DNA: TGTGCCAGCACGACAGGGGGGAAAGAGACCCAGTACTTC.

A remark on this clonotype: A read error is likely here: a far larger clone is one base away. The V gene is TRBV27, the J gene TRBJ2-7; a weak D match, TRBD2 (6 bases). Germline V CDR1 and CDR2: MNHEY, SMNVEV (reference sequence). The CDR3 is 13 amino acids. Written as DNA, the CDR3 is TGTGCCTGCAGTTTAGGAGGGACCTACGAGCAGTACTTC. Translating gives CACSLGGTYEQYF.

In this sample, this clonotype turned up a few times. The V call is TRBV20-1, the J call TRBJ2-7, with D perhaps TRBD1 (5 bases). The CDR3 totals 13 residues. V shed 1 base and J shed 4 bases, with 11 bases lying between them. Germline values: CDR1 DFQATT, CDR2 SNEGSKA (reference sequence). CDR3 sequence: CSARGGRDYEQYF. CDR3 sequence (DNA): TGCAGTGCTAGAGGAGGCAGGGATTACGAGCAGTACTTC.

This clonotype has ten or more counts. The V and J genes are TRBV11-2 and TRBJ2-7, with 8 bases that match TRBD2. Losses at the gene ends were 6 bases for V and 5 bases for J; bases not matched to a gene: 6. Germline CDR1 SGHAT, CDR2 FQNNGV. The CDR3 loop spans 13 amino acids. This chain's CDR3 is CASSYGLANEQYF. CDR3 sequence (DNA): TGTGCCAGCAGTTACGGACTAGCCAACGAGCAGTACTTC.